This TCR beta chain was recorded in a study of cytomegalovirus exposure and HLA in healthy donors. This PCR relied on a set of 60 Vbeta primers and 13 Jbeta primers. Libraries were prepared by immunoSEQ multiplex PCR; TCRdb keeps only in-frame clonotypes and omits some of them. The data contain under 200,000 clones, 60% to 85% of them singletons. This clone has more than one count but fewer than ten. Losses at the gene ends were 5 bases for V and 5 bases for J; bases not matched to a gene: 7. The CDR3 is made up of 14 amino acids. Germline V gene sequence: CDR1 SEHNR, CDR2 FQNEAQ (reference sequence).

This sequence originates from a man between 45 and 60 years old in good health and CMV-seropositive. The rearrangement uses TRBV7-9 and TRBJ2-7, with TRBD1 matching 9 bases. Sequencing was done on a sample of PBMCs. CDR3 in amino acids: CASSIGTGSDEQYF. The DNA for the CDR3 is TGTGCCAGCAGCATCGGGACAGGGAGTGACGAGCAGTACTTC.